The next 24 T cell receptor beta chains were all read from a single sample in a study of neurological immune-mediated disorders. TCRdb re-derived calls from the 5' RACE reads in MiXCR, one entry per CDR3 protein. Of about 50,000 distinct CDR3 sequences in the sample, roughly 3.2% were seen once. Sequenced sample: PBMCs. The origin of the receptors is a woman aged 50 to 60 with multiple sclerosis.

In this sample, this clonotype turned up many times. CDR3 region: CASSQTLAGSTDTQYF. In nucleotides, the CDR3 is TGTGCCAGCAGCCAAACACTAGCGGGTAGCACAGATACGCAGTATTTT. The chain joins TRBV3-1 to TRBJ2-3; TRBD2 matches at 9 bases. With 2 bases clipped from V and 0 bases from J, the junction kept 3 bases outside the gene matches. The CDR3 is 16 amino acids. Germline CDR1 is LGHDT and CDR2 is YNNKEL (reference sequence).

This clonotype was counted between two and nine times. The rearrangement joins TRBV3-1 to TRBJ1-1; D unresolved. The CDR3 is 14 residues long. Trimming took 4 bases from V and 5 from J, leaving 14 bases between them. Germline-derived CDR1 and CDR2 are LGHDT and YNNKEL (reference sequence). CDR3 DNA sequence: TGTGCCAGCAGCCCCATCGATGTTGGGACTGAAGCTTTCTTT. It codes for CASSPIDVGTEAFF.

This clonotype was seen repeatedly, ten times or more. The CDR3 region has the DNA TGCAGTGCTCAAAAGCGGGGGGATACCTACAATGAGCAGTTCTTC. This encodes CSAQKRGDTYNEQFF. The genes are TRBV20-1 and TRBJ2-1, with 9 bases lining up with TRBD2. After removal of 5 bases from V and 2 bases from J, the junction contained 7 bases not matched to a gene. This CDR3 has 15 amino acids. CDR1 is DFQATT and CDR2 is SNEGSKA in the germline V gene (reference sequence).

This clonotype was detected ten times or more. The rearrangement joins TRBV27 to TRBJ1-1; D gene uncertain. In germline, CDR1 is MNHEY, CDR2 SMNVEV (reference sequence). Trimming removed 8 bases at V and 0 bases at J, with 10 bases between. CDR3 length equals 13 residues. In DNA form, the CDR3 reads TGTGCCAGCCTGGGAAGAGTGAACACTGAAGCTTTCTTT. The encoded protein is CASLGRVNTEAFF.

At least ten counts were recorded for this clonotype. The chain combines TRBV10-3 with TRBJ2-1, with D possibly TRBD1 on 6 matching bases. The CDR3 covers 14 residues. V was shortened by 6 bases and J by 7 bases, with 16 bases between the two germline ends. Germline CDR1 reads ENHRY; CDR2 reads SYGVKD. CDR3 sequence reads: CAISEADSLNEQFF. In nucleotides, the CDR3 is TGTGCCATCAGCGAAGCGGACAGCCTAAATGAGCAGTTCTTC.

This clonotype was picked up many times. This chain joins TRBV20-1 and TRBJ2-5; possibly TRBD1 or TRBD2 for D (5 bases each). V lost 6 bases and J lost 7, with 15 bases in between. The CDR3 runs 12 residues. Germline CDR1 is DFQATT and CDR2 is SNEGSKA (reference sequence). CDR3 amino acids: CSAWGPLGTQYF. The CDR3 DNA follows: TGCAGTGCATGGGGACCCTTGGGGACCCAGTACTTC.

The genes are TRBV18 and TRBJ2-7; TRBD1 is a possible D gene (6 bases). The germline gives CDR1 KGHSH, CDR2 LQKENI. The CDR3 consists of 15 residues. The V gene lost 3 bases and the J gene lost 2 bases, with 14 bases spanning the gap. The DNA of the CDR3 is TGTGCCAGCTCACCCCCTGGACAGAATACCTACGAGCAGTACTTC. It codes for CASSPPGQNTYEQYF.

In its sample, this clonotype was seen many times. The rearrangement joins TRBV7-8 to TRBJ2-3; 15 nucleotides line up with TRBD2. In germline, CDR1 is SGHVS, CDR2 FQNEAQ. CDR3 size: 18 residues. The V segment lost 4 bases and the J segment 1 base; nucleotides outside the gene matches: 6. The DNA of the CDR3 is TGTGCCAGCAGCTCGGGACTAGCGGGGGGCCGGGGCACAGATACGCAGTATTTT. It is translated as CASSSGLAGGRGTDTQYF. Based on the CDR3 plus reference TRBV7-8 and TRBJ2-3, the full variable domain is GAGVSQSPRYKVAKRGQDVALRCDPISGHVSLFWYQQALGQGPEFLTYFQNEAQLDKSGLPSDRFFAERPEGSVSTLKIQRTQQEDSAVYLCASSSGLAGGRGTDTQYFGPGTRLTVL.

This clonotype was counted ten times or more. The CDR3 DNA is TGTGCCAGCACCCCGGGCGGTACCCAAGAGACCCAGTACTTC. This translates into CASTPGGTQETQYF. This sequence joins TRBV2 and TRBJ2-5; no clear D gene. V shed 7 bases and J shed 1 base, with 13 bases lying between them. Germline V gene sequence: CDR1 SNHLY, CDR2 FYNNEI. CDR3 length: 14 amino acids.

This clonotype was counted at least ten times. This chain uses TRBV12-3 or TRBV12-4 with TRBJ2-5; 7 bases line up with TRBD1. Trimming removed 4 bases from V and 5 bases from J; junction bases left unmatched: 4. The CDR3 runs to 13 residues. CDR3 bases: TGTGCCAGCAGTTACAGGGGTAGGGAGACCCAGTACTTC. This gives the protein CASSYRGRETQYF.

This clonotype has a count of ten or more. V is TRBV5-1 and J is TRBJ1-1, with a weak D call TRBD1 (5 bases). Germline loops: CDR1 SGHRS, CDR2 YFSETQ. V was trimmed by 0 bases and J by 7 bases, leaving 13 bases between them. The CDR3 length is 14 residues. The CDR3 here is CASSLAPGTGEAFF. CDR3 sequence (DNA): TGCGCCAGCAGCTTGGCTCCGGGGACGGGTGAAGCTTTCTTT.

This clonotype showed up many times. CDR3 region: CASRDNRERTEAFF. In DNA, the CDR3 is TGTGCCAGCAGGGACAACAGGGAGAGGACTGAAGCTTTCTTT. The chain joins TRBV27 to TRBJ1-1, with D possibly matching TRBD1 (6 bases). The CDR3 runs to 14 residues. V was cut by 6 bases and J by 5 bases, with 16 bases left in between. The germline gives CDR1 MNHEY, CDR2 SMNVEV (reference sequence).

This clonotype showed up many times. This chain joins TRBV15 and TRBJ1-5, with no clear D. This CDR3 contains 16 residues. The ends were cut back, 0 bases at V and 1 base at J, with 10 bases in the middle. Germline CDR1 LNHNV, CDR2 YYDKDF (reference sequence). This chain's CDR3 is CATSRDRGRSNQPQHF. CDR3 bases: TGTGCCACCAGCAGAGACCGGGGTAGGAGCAATCAGCCCCAGCATTTT.

The sample holds many counts of this clonotype. The chain recombines TRBV20-1 with TRBJ2-7; D perhaps matches TRBD1 (6 bases). This CDR3 has 13 residues. V gave up 4 bases and J gave up 0 bases, with 10 bases separating them. Germline V gene data show CDR1 as DFQATT and CDR2 as SNEGSKA (reference sequence). The CDR3 sequence is CSAIDRPSYEQYF. The CDR3 coding sequence is TGCAGTGCTATCGACAGGCCCTCCTACGAGCAGTACTTC.

This clonotype was observed a handful of times. A much larger clone is a single base away; this may be a read error. CDR3 sequence reads: CASSVGKGGSPLHF. CDR3 DNA: TGTGCCAGCAGTGTGGGAAAGGGAGGTTCACCCCTCCACTTT. This chain uses TRBV2 with TRBJ1-6, with D hard to call. V lost 4 bases, J lost 9 bases, and 13 bases lay in between. Germline CDR1 reads SNHLY; CDR2 reads FYNNEI. This CDR3 has 14 amino acids.

Many counts were recorded for this clonotype. The chain is built from TRBV5-1 and TRBJ1-2, with 9 bases aligning to TRBD1. Per germline, CDR1 SGHRS and CDR2 YFSETQ. The CDR3 has 15 residues. V lost 4 bases, J lost 6 bases, and 10 bases stayed unmatched. CDR3 in amino acids: CASSPPGTGSNGYTF. The CDR3 DNA follows: TGCGCCAGCAGCCCCCCCGGGACAGGGTCGAATGGCTACACCTTC. The full variable domain, its missing parts supplied by reference TRBV5-1 and TRBJ1-2, is KAGVTQTPRYLIKTRGQQVTLSCSPISGHRSVSWYQQTPGQGLQFLFEYFSETQRNKGNFPGRFSGRQFSNSRSEMNVSTLELGDSALYLCASSPPGTGSNGYTFGSGTRLTVV.

This chain uses TRBV5-7 with TRBJ2-1; 7 positions agree with TRBD2. TRBV5-7 is labeled an ORF, and its function is uncertain. The CDR3 has 16 amino acids. After removal of 0 bases from V and 6 bases from J, the junction contained 9 bases not matched to a gene. CDR3 protein: CASSLDGGWDCNEQFF. DNA of the CDR3: TGTGCCAGCAGCTTGGACGGGGGGTGGGATTGCAATGAGCAGTTCTTC.

This clonotype showed up many times. This chain uses TRBV24-1 with TRBJ2-7; no reliable D call. Germline loops: CDR1 KGHDR, CDR2 SFDVKD. Trimming took 4 bases from V and 3 from J, leaving 6 bases between them. This CDR3 has 12 residues. CDR3 nucleotides: TGTGCCACCAGTGAGGCAGGCTACGAGCAGTACTTC. Translating it yields CATSEAGYEQYF.

This clonotype was picked up many times. The chain combines TRBV12-3 or TRBV12-4 with TRBJ1-2; possibly TRBD1 for D (6 bases). Deletions cut 0 bases from V and 4 bases from J, with 6 bases between. CDR3 length equals 13 residues. CDR3 DNA: TGTGCCAGCAGTTTAGCAGGGGGCTATGGCTACACCTTC. Residues: CASSLAGGYGYTF.

This clonotype showed up many times. The J gene is TRBJ2-1, the V gene TRBV12-3 or TRBV12-4, with a tentative D call TRBD1 (5 bases). This CDR3 has 15 residues. V was clipped by 5 bases and J by 1 base, with 12 bases between them. CDR3 amino acids: CASSPQGRSYNEQFF. CDR3 DNA: TGTGCCAGCAGTCCTCAGGGTAGGTCCTACAATGAGCAGTTCTTC.

There are many counts of this clonotype. V is TRBV20-1 and J is TRBJ2-5, with a tentative D call TRBD2 (7 bases). With 5 bases removed from V and 4 bases from J, the gap between germline ends came to 17 bases. The CDR3 spans 14 residues. CDR1 is DFQATT and CDR2 is SNEGSKA in the germline V gene (reference sequence). CDR3 sequence (DNA): TGCAGTGCTCCAGTCGGGGGGCTGGGAGAGACCCAGTACTTC. Encoded protein: CSAPVGGLGETQYF.

This clonotype was observed many times. This rearrangement joins TRBV5-1 to TRBJ1-4; D remains unclear. The V end was cut by 4 bases, the J end by 4 bases, with 8 bases between. The CDR3 loop spans 13 amino acids. Germline CDR1 reads SGHRS; CDR2 reads YFSETQ. CDR3: CASSPKGNEKLFF. The DNA of the CDR3 is TGCGCCAGCAGCCCGAAGGGTAATGAAAAACTGTTTTTT. The full variable domain, with the rest looked up from reference TRBV5-1 and TRBJ1-4, is KAGVTQTPRYLIKTRGQQVTLSCSPISGHRSVSWYQQTPGQGLQFLFEYFSETQRNKGNFPGRFSGRQFSNSRSEMNVSTLELGDSALYLCASSPKGNEKLFFGSGTQLSVL.

This clonotype was observed many times. The rearrangement uses TRBV15 and TRBJ2-7, with 12 bases fitting TRBD1. V lost 0 bases, J lost 5 bases, and 5 bases stayed unmatched. This CDR3 is 16 amino acids long. Germline CDR1 and CDR2: LNHNV and YYDKDF (reference sequence). CDR3 nucleotides: TGTGCCACCAGCAGAGATCTGGGACAGGGGGCCCACGAGCAGTACTTC. Translation: CATSRDLGQGAHEQYF.

This clonotype was detected ten times or more. J is TRBJ2-1 and V is TRBV20-1; possible D gene TRBD2, 6 bases. Germline CDR1 reads DFQATT; CDR2 reads SNEGSKA (reference sequence). The CDR3 contains 15 residues. V gave up 3 bases and J gave up 2 bases, with 14 bases separating them. For the CDR3, the DNA is TGCAGTGCTAGCCTCCACGGAGGGGCCTACAATGAGCAGTTCTTC. The encoded protein is CSASLHGGAYNEQFF.